The 18 T cell receptor beta chains presented below share a single source sample, sequenced in a study of shared clonotypes between healthy human individuals. Assay used: immunoSEQ multiplex PCR; TCRdb lists only in-frame clones, some missing. This table has about 2.4 million clones, about 92% appearing once. Sequenced sample: naive CD4+ T cells sorted from blood. Noted subset: CD45RA+ positively selected. These receptor sequences come from a man in his late teens or twenties in good health.

The CDR3 DNA follows: TGTGCCAGCAGTGCCGTGGCACAGCAGCCCCAGCATTTT. Its protein product is CASSAVAQQPQHF. The chain recombines TRBV6-6 with TRBJ1-5; unclear D gene. The CDR3 runs 13 residues. Trimming stripped 5 bases from V and 7 bases from J, with 12 bases between. Germline CDR1 and CDR2: MNHNY and SVGAGI (reference sequence).

This clone has only a few counts. Other DNA sequences in the sample encode the same CDR3. The chain carries TRBV28 and TRBJ1-1; D ambiguous. Trimming took 6 bases from V and 5 from J, leaving 4 bases between them. This CDR3 spans 10 amino acids. In germline, CDR1 is MDHEN, CDR2 SYDVKM. CDR3 amino acids: CASSRTEAFF. As DNA, the CDR3 is TGTGCCAGCAGCCGAACTGAAGCTTTCTTT.

Of note for this clone: The same CDR3 also results from other DNA sequences found in this sample. CDR3 region: CASSIGTGVSGANVLTF. The DNA for the CDR3 is TGTGCCAGTAGTATAGGGACAGGGGTATCTGGGGCCAACGTCCTGACTTTC. The J gene is TRBJ2-6, the V gene TRBV19; 9 bases are shared with TRBD1. Germline lookup yields CDR1 LNHDA and CDR2 SQIVND (reference sequence). The CDR3 totals 17 residues. The trim removed 1 base at V and 1 base at J, leaving 2 bases unmatched. Drawing the rest from reference TRBV19 and TRBJ2-6, the complete variable domain is DGGITQSPKYLFRKEGQNVTLSCEQNLNHDAMYWYRQDPGQGLRLIYYSQIVNDFQKGDIAEGYSVSREKKESFPLTVTSAQKNPTAFYLCASSIGTGVSGANVLTFGAGSRLTVL.

The gene calls are TRBV5-1 and TRBJ2-5, with 12 nucleotides matching TRBD2. V lost 2 bases, J lost 5 bases, and 7 bases stayed unmatched. CDR1 is SGHRS and CDR2 is YFSETQ in the germline V gene. CDR3 length: 16 residues. The CDR3: CASSFASGGGRETQYF. The CDR3, as DNA: TGCGCCAGCAGCTTCGCTAGCGGGGGGGGCCGCGAGACCCAGTACTTC. Full variable domain (missing parts from reference TRBV5-1 and TRBJ2-5): KAGVTQTPRYLIKTRGQQVTLSCSPISGHRSVSWYQQTPGQGLQFLFEYFSETQRNKGNFPGRFSGRQFSNSRSEMNVSTLELGDSALYLCASSFASGGGRETQYFGPGTRLLVL.

Notes on this clone: Different DNA sequences within this sample yield the same CDR3. The CDR3 loop is CASSRDRGYGYTF. The CDR3 nucleotides are TGTGCCAGCAGCAGAGACAGGGGTTATGGCTACACCTTC. The chain is built from TRBV6-5 and TRBJ1-2; 8 nucleotides match TRBD1. CDR3 size: 13 residues. Looked up from germline, CDR1 is MNHEY and CDR2 is SVGAGI. V lost 6 bases to trimming and J lost 5 bases; unmatched junction nucleotides: 5.

In the case of this clone: The same CDR3 arises from other DNA sequences in this sample as well. The gene calls are TRBV5-1 and TRBJ2-7; 13 nucleotides line up with TRBD2. This CDR3 has 16 amino acids. Per the germline V gene, CDR1 is SGHRS and CDR2 is YFSETQ. The junction had 9 bases not matched to a gene; V was cut back by 3 bases and J by 6 bases. CDR3 sequence: CASSSGLAGVSGEQYF. In DNA, the CDR3 is TGCGCCAGCAGCTCAGGACTAGCGGGAGTAAGCGGCGAGCAGTACTTC.

The chain has TRBV5-8 and TRBJ1-1; TRBD1 might be the D (6 bases). The CDR3 has 13 amino acids. V lost 5 bases, J lost 5 bases, and 13 bases lay in between. Germline CDR1 SGHTS, CDR2 YDEGEE. The CDR3 spells CASRLTGSTEAFF. Here the CDR3 DNA reads TGTGCCAGCAGGTTGACAGGCTCAACTGAAGCTTTCTTT.

This chain uses TRBV7-2 with TRBJ2-5, with D uncertain. This CDR3 comprises 15 residues. Germline V gene sequence: CDR1 SGHTA, CDR2 FQGNSA. V gave up 5 bases and J gave up 5 bases, with 18 bases separating them. In DNA, the CDR3 is TGTGCCAGCAGCAAACCCCGTTGGTTTGGGGAGACCCAGTACTTC. Translating gives CASSKPRWFGETQYF. Looking up the rest from reference TRBV7-2 and TRBJ2-5 gives the full variable domain: GAGVSQSPSNKVTEKGKDVELRCDPISGHTALYWYRQSLGQGLEFLIYFQGNSAPDKSGLPSDRFSAERTGGSVSTLTIQRTQQEDSAVYLCASSKPRWFGETQYFGPGTRLLVL.

The chain uses TRBV6-6 and TRBJ1-3; D unresolved. The CDR3 is 13 residues long. Trimming took off 6 bases at V and 1 base at J, with 7 bases between the two ends. Per the germline V gene, CDR1 is MNHNY and CDR2 is SVGAGI (reference sequence). The CDR3 reads CASRRQSGNTIYF. Here the CDR3 DNA reads TGTGCCAGCAGGAGACAATCTGGAAACACCATATATTTT.

This clone was found once. The chain carries TRBV7-2 and TRBJ1-5; D gene uncertain. The CDR3 is 15 amino acids. Germline CDR1 SGHTA, CDR2 FQGNSA. The germline V and J ends were trimmed by 2 bases and 3 bases, with 11 bases remaining between them. This chain's CDR3 is CASSLSSSNNQPQHF. CDR3 in DNA: TGTGCCAGCAGCTTATCTTCAAGCAACAATCAGCCCCAGCATTTT.

The rearrangement uses TRBV5-1 and TRBJ2-7, with D possibly TRBD1 on 6 matching bases. The CDR3 covers 13 residues. V lost 4 bases, J lost 2 bases, and 10 bases lay in between. CDR1 and CDR2 (germline): SGHRS, YFSETQ. This CDR3 is CASSTGFPYEQYF. The CDR3 DNA is TGCGCCAGCAGCACAGGGTTTCCCTACGAGCAGTACTTC.

The gene calls are TRBV10-2 and TRBJ1-6; D gene uncertain. Germline V CDR1 and CDR2: WSHSY, SAAADI. The CDR3 totals 13 residues. The V end was cut by 5 bases, the J end by 8 bases, with 10 bases between. The CDR3 spells CASSLTEDSPLHF. The CDR3 nucleotides read TGCGCCAGCAGTCTTACCGAGGATTCACCCCTCCACTTT.

The chain combines TRBV6-6 with TRBJ1-1; no firm D call. This CDR3 has 13 amino acids. The V end was cut by 5 bases, the J end by 0 bases, with 7 bases between. Germline V gives CDR1 MNHNY, CDR2 SVGAGI (reference sequence). CDR3 in DNA: TGTGCCAGCAGTCCCCAGGTGAACACTGAAGCTTTCTTT. Protein sequence: CASSPQVNTEAFF.

This chain uses TRBV19 with TRBJ1-2, with TRBD1 matching over 8 bases. The CDR3 sequence is 17 residues long. Trimming cost V 3 bases and J 1 base; bases outside gene matches: 10. Germline CDR1 reads LNHDA; CDR2 reads SQIVND (reference sequence). The CDR3 region has the DNA TGTGCCAGTAGTATCTCCGGGACAGGCTTTATTAACTATGGCTACACCTTC. It codes for CASSISGTGFINYGYTF.

The rearrangement links TRBV6-5 to TRBJ2-7, with 7 bases fitting TRBD2. The CDR3 contains 15 residues. Germline CDR1 reads MNHEY; CDR2 reads SVGAGI. Trimming took 6 bases from V and 0 from J; bases not matched to a gene: 8. In DNA form, the CDR3 reads TGTGCCAGCAGGTACGGGGGGAGCCCCTCCTACGAGCAGTACTTC. Its protein product is CASRYGGSPSYEQYF.

This chain joins TRBV6-6 and TRBJ2-7; the match to TRBD1 covers 8 bases. After removal of 4 bases from V and 4 bases from J, the junction contained 3 bases not matched to a gene. CDR3 length equals 13 residues. From germline, CDR1 is MNHNY and CDR2 SVGAGI (reference sequence). CDR3 sequence reads: CASSLDRAYEQYF. CDR3 nucleotide sequence: TGTGCCAGCAGTTTGGACAGGGCATACGAGCAGTACTTC.

This sequence joins TRBV6-6 and TRBJ2-7; the D gene is possibly TRBD2 (7 bases). V was shortened by 0 bases and J by 2 bases, with 11 bases between the two germline ends. CDR1 and CDR2 from the germline V gene are MNHNY and SVGAGI (reference sequence). This CDR3 comprises 15 residues. The CDR3 loop is CASSYSRGGTYEQYF. DNA for the CDR3: TGTGCCAGCAGTTACTCGAGGGGGGGCACCTACGAGCAGTACTTC.

The chain combines TRBV28 with TRBJ2-1; 11 bases agree with TRBD1. The length of the CDR3 is 17 residues. CDR1 is MDHEN and CDR2 is SYDVKM in the germline V gene. V shed 2 bases, J shed 5 bases, and the junction held 8 bases outside the gene matches. Written as DNA, the CDR3 is TGTGCCAGCAGTTTACGCGGACAGGGGGCGTTAGACAATGAGCAGTTCTTC. It encodes CASSLRGQGALDNEQFF.